These 19 T cell receptor beta chains originate from one sample sequenced in a study of post-analysis software for immune sequencing data. Study results and caveats: There were about five TRBV segments more frequent in patients than controls, and TRBV5-6, TRBV5-1 and TRBV20-1 were among them.

No antigen has been assigned to these receptors. cDNA libraries of TCR beta carried unique molecular identifiers. MiXCR, applied by TCRdb to the PCR reads, yields one record per CDR3 protein. The table has about 810,000 distinct CDR3 sequences, about 53% seen once; the top ten hold 4.6%. Source material: blood. Every receptor here comes from a girl aged 5 to 17 with multiple sclerosis.

A few counts support this clonotype. The rearrangement uses TRBV11-2 and TRBJ1-6; TRBD1 matches 10 bases. Per germline, CDR1 SGHAT and CDR2 FQNNGV. V lost 0 bases and J lost 10; bases outside the gene matches: 3. The CDR3 is made up of 15 amino acids. The CDR3 is CASSLEGTGESPLHF. For the CDR3, the DNA is TGTGCCAGCAGCTTAGAGGGGACAGGGGAATCACCCCTCCACTTT.

A few counts support this clonotype. The CDR3 region is CASSLVRRGIYEQYF. As DNA, the CDR3 is TGCGCCAGCAGCTTGGTTCGCAGGGGGATCTACGAGCAGTACTTC. This chain uses TRBV5-1 with TRBJ2-7; the match to TRBD1 covers 7 bases. V gave up 0 bases and J gave up 3 bases; unmatched junction bases: 6. Germline V CDR1 and CDR2: SGHRS, YFSETQ. The CDR3 is made up of 15 amino acids.

The chain employs TRBV7-2 and TRBJ2-7; tentative D call: TRBD1 (5 bases). In germline, CDR1 is SGHTA, CDR2 FQGNSA. Trimming removed 1 base from V and 1 base from J, with 20 bases in between. CDR3 length equals 18 residues. CDR3 region: CASSLERGQAGYSYEQYF. CDR3 DNA: TGTGCCAGCAGCTTAGAAAGGGGTCAGGCAGGGTATTCCTACGAGCAGTACTTC.

The rearrangement joins TRBV9 to TRBJ2-3, with D possibly TRBD2 on 6 matching bases. The V gene lost 4 bases and the J gene lost 0 bases, with 9 bases spanning the gap. The CDR3 is 14 residues long. Germline V gene sequence: CDR1 SGDLS, CDR2 YYNGEE. This CDR3 reads CASSQSGSTDTQYF. CDR3 DNA sequence: TGTGCCAGCAGCCAGAGCGGGAGCACAGATACGCAGTATTTT.

The CDR3 bases are TGTGCCAGCAGCGCGTACAACACCGGGGAGCTGTTTTTT. Translated, it gives CASSAYNTGELFF. The rearrangement uses TRBV9 and TRBJ2-2; D is unresolved. V gave up 3 bases and J gave up 2 bases, with 5 bases separating them. The CDR3 covers 13 residues. Per germline, CDR1 SGDLS and CDR2 YYNGEE.

Remarks on this clonotype: The junction does not match germline at one end; this may be a read error. The chain links TRBV20-1 to TRBJ2-7; tentative D call: TRBD2 (6 bases). Germline assignment: CDR1 DFQATT and CDR2 SNEGSKA (reference sequence). The CDR3 contains 15 residues. In DNA form, the CDR3 reads TGCAGTGCCGAACGCGGGGCCGTAGGGTCCTACGGGCAGTACTTC. Its protein is CSAERGAVGSYGQYF.

V is TRBV7-9 and J is TRBJ2-7, with a tentative D call TRBD2 (5 bases). This CDR3 has 14 residues. From germline, CDR1 is SEHNR and CDR2 FQNEAQ (reference sequence). Trimming took 0 bases from V and 1 from J, leaving 7 bases between them. CDR3 region: CASSLARTSYEQYF. The CDR3 DNA is TGTGCCAGCAGCTTAGCCAGGACTTCCTACGAGCAGTACTTC.

V usage is TRBV24-1 and J usage is TRBJ2-7, with a weak D call TRBD2 (6 bases). Trimming pared 4 bases from V and 3 bases from J, leaving 15 bases between. The CDR3 is 15 amino acids. Germline CDR1 reads KGHDR; CDR2 reads SFDVKD. The CDR3 DNA follows: TGTGCCACCAGTGACCTTAGCGGTGGAGGCTACGAGCAGTACTTC. Protein product: CATSDLSGGGYEQYF.

The chain has TRBV15 and TRBJ2-5, with a possible D match to TRBD2 (5 bases). CDR3 length: 12 residues. Trimming removed 1 base from V and 5 bases from J, with 5 bases in between. CDR1 is LNHNV, CDR2 YYDKDF, per germline (reference sequence). The CDR3 DNA follows: TGTGCCACCAGCAGAGGGAGGGAGACCCAGTACTTC. Translation gives CATSRGRETQYF.

This clonotype was picked up a small number of times. This rearrangement joins TRBV15 to TRBJ2-7; possible D gene TRBD1, 6 bases. This CDR3 has 15 amino acids. With 0 bases removed from V and 2 bases from J, the gap between germline ends came to 11 bases. In germline, CDR1 is LNHNV, CDR2 YYDKDF (reference sequence). This CDR3 is CATSRDARGPYEQYF. In DNA, the CDR3 is TGTGCCACCAGCAGAGACGCCAGGGGCCCCTACGAGCAGTACTTC. The entire variable domain, with the rest obtained from reference TRBV15 and TRBJ2-7, is as follows: DAMVIQNPRYQVTQFGKPVTLSCSQTLNHNVMYWYQQKSSQAPKLLFHYYDKDFNNEADTPDNFQSRRPNTSFCFLDIRSPGLGDTAMYLCATSRDARGPYEQYFGPGTRLTVT.

The genes are TRBV18 and TRBJ2-3; D ambiguous. V was trimmed by 2 bases and J by 3 bases, leaving 9 bases between them. The germline V gene has CDR1 KGHSH and CDR2 LQKENI. The CDR3 has 14 amino acids. CDR3 region: CASSPVVPTDTQYF. DNA of the CDR3: TGTGCCAGCTCACCAGTCGTGCCTACAGATACGCAGTATTTT.

This clonotype has a handful of counts. The chain carries TRBV5-5 and TRBJ2-3, with D unclear. This CDR3 spans 15 amino acids. The germline CDR1 and CDR2 sequences are SGHKS and YYEKEE (reference sequence). V lost 4 bases, J lost 3 bases, and 15 bases lay in between. The CDR3: CASSPEVGVTDTQYF. CDR3 DNA: TGTGCCAGCAGCCCCGAAGTTGGGGTTACAGATACGCAGTATTTT.

The chain has TRBV5-1 and TRBJ1-1; D remains ambiguous. CDR1 and CDR2 from the germline V gene are SGHRS and YFSETQ. V was trimmed by 0 bases and J by 3 bases, leaving 6 bases between them. This CDR3 comprises 13 residues. CDR3 protein: CASSLGADTEAFF. CDR3 bases: TGCGCCAGCAGCTTGGGGGCGGACACTGAAGCTTTCTTT.

This clonotype has just a few counts. The J gene is TRBJ2-7, the V gene TRBV7-8, with TRBD1 matching 7 bases. The V segment lost 5 bases and the J segment 0 bases; nucleotides outside the gene matches: 7. The CDR3 spans 15 residues. CDR1 is SGHVS, CDR2 FQNEAQ, per germline. Written as DNA, the CDR3 is TGTGCCAGCAGCCCTATTTGGGACAGCTCCTACGAGCAGTACTTC. Translation: CASSPIWDSSYEQYF.

The chain carries TRBV7-9 and TRBJ1-3; D not resolved. CDR3 length: 15 residues. The V gene lost 4 bases and the J gene lost 4 bases, with 14 bases spanning the gap. Germline CDR1 reads SEHNR; CDR2 reads FQNEAQ (reference sequence). The CDR3 loop reads CASSSEVPEGNTIYF. CDR3 coding DNA: TGTGCCAGCAGCTCCGAGGTCCCTGAGGGAAACACCATATATTTT.

The chain has TRBV18 and TRBJ2-4; D remains ambiguous. The CDR3 is 15 amino acids. V was trimmed by 1 base and J by 0 bases, leaving 7 bases between them. Germline CDR1 and CDR2: KGHSH and LQKENI. The CDR3 sequence is CASSPQSLAKNIQYF. Written as DNA, the CDR3 is TGTGCCAGCTCACCACAGAGCCTAGCCAAAAACATTCAGTACTTC.

The chain is built from TRBV29-1 and TRBJ1-2; D is unclear. Trimming took off 7 bases at V and 2 bases at J, with 8 bases between the two ends. This CDR3 is built from 11 residues. The V gene's germline CDR1 is SQVTM and CDR2 ANQGSEA. This CDR3 is CSARENYGYTF. CDR3 nucleotides: TGCAGCGCCAGAGAAAACTATGGCTACACCTTC. Full variable domain (remainder filled in from reference TRBV29-1 and TRBJ1-2): SAVISQKPSRDICQRGTSLTIQCQVDSQVTMMFWYRQQPGQSLTLIATANQGSEATYESGFVIDKFPISRPNLTFSTLTVSNMSPEDSSIYLCSARENYGYTFGSGTRLTVV.

This clonotype was seen more than once but under ten times. V gene TRBV27 combines with J gene TRBJ1-2; D remains ambiguous. This CDR3 region has 13 residues. V was pared by 5 bases and J by 5 bases, with 12 bases between. Germline V gene data show CDR1 as MNHEY and CDR2 as SMNVEV (reference sequence). The CDR3 region has the DNA TGTGCCAGCAGTCCGGAAGGGTGGTATGGCTACACCTTC. Its protein is CASSPEGWYGYTF.

In its sample, this clonotype was seen a few times. The chain uses TRBV20-1 and TRBJ2-7, with 7 bases matching TRBD2. The V gene's germline CDR1 is DFQATT and CDR2 SNEGSKA (reference sequence). CDR3 length: 15 residues. V gave up 1 base and J gave up 2 bases; unmatched junction bases: 8. The CDR3 DNA reads as TGCAGTGCTAGAGTCCATGGGGGGGACCCCTACGAGCAGTACTTC. This translates into CSARVHGGDPYEQYF.